This TCR beta chain was captured by sequencing in a study of T cell responses to AZD1222 COVID-19 vaccine. Study outcomes and limitations: After two AZD1222 doses, spike-specific TCR breadth and depth rose versus day 0. Among those given AZD1222, only 5 to 7 were seropositive at baseline.

CDR1 and CDR2 (germline): MNHEY, SMNVEV (reference sequence). The CDR3 extends over 10 amino acids. Deletions cut 3 bases from V and 8 bases from J, with 2 bases between. With regard to this clone: Its matching antigen is unknown.

Profiling relied on immunoSEQ multiplex PCR, and the TCRdb table lists in-frame clones only, not all of them. This sample has 95,000 to 150,000 clones, with about 90% found just once. The sequence came from an adult in good health. This chain uses TRBV27 with TRBJ1-5, with unresolved D. The sample in question was peripheral blood, obtained on day 0 of AZD1222 vaccination. The CDR3 sequence is CASSLKPQHF. The CDR3 DNA is TGTGCCAGCAGTTTGAAGCCCCAGCATTTT.